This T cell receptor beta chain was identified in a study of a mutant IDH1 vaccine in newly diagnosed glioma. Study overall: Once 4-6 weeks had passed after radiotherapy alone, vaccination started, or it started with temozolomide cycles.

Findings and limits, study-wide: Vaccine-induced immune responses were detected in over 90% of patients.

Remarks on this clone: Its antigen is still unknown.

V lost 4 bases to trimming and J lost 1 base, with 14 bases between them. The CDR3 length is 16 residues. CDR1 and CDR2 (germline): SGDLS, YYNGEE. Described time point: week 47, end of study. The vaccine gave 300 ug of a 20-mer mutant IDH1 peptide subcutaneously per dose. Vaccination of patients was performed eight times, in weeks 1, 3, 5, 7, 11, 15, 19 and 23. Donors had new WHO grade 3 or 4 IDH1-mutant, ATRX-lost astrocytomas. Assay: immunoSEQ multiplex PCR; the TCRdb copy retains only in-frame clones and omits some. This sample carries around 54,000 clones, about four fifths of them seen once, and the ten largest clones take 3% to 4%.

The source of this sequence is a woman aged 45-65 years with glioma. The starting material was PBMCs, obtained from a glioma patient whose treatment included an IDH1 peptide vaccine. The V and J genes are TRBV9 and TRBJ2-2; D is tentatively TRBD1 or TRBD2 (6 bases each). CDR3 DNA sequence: TGTGCCAGCAGCCCAGGGGAGGACCTGAACACCGGGGAGCTGTTTTTT. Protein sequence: CASSPGEDLNTGELFF. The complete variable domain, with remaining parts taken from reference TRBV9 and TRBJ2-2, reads DSGVTQTPKHLITATGQRVTLRCSPRSGDLSVYWYQQSLDQGLQFLIQYYNGEERAKGNILERFSAQQFPDLHSELNLSSLELGDSALYFCASSPGEDLNTGELFFGEGSRLTVL.